A selection of T cell receptor beta chains follows, all from one sample in a study of radiotherapy plus CTLA-4 blockade in lung cancer. Clones were sequenced by immunoSEQ multiplex PCR, and TCRdb holds only the in-frame ones, with some missing. The sample records tens of thousands of clones, approximately 80% being singletons. Sequenced here: peripheral blood, sampled from a patient treated with radiotherapy plus ipilimumab. The receptors here all came from a human donor with non-small cell lung cancer that progressed on radiotherapy plus ipilimumab. Both conserved end residues are part of each CDR3. The order of the fields is J gene, D gene, V gene, clone size, CDR3 DNA, CDR3 protein. D genes are given only for firm matches. Size is omitted from some rows. Given values are once, few, many or a class for expanded clones.

J: TRBJ1-4; D: .; V: TRBV7-2; size: .; DNA: TGTGCCAGCAGCGCAGACAGGACTCTCAATGAAAAACTGTTTTTT; CDR3: CASSADRTLNEKLFF
J: TRBJ2-1; D: TRBD2; V: TRBV4-1; size: .; DNA: TGCGCCAGCAGCCAAGGGGGGGGTATCTACAATGAGCAGTTCTTC; CDR3: CASSQGGGIYNEQFF
J: TRBJ1-1; D: .; V: TRBV7-8; size: .; DNA: TGTGCCAGCAGCTTAGCAGGTACAGGGAGATTGTACACTGAAGCTTTCTTT; CDR3: CASSLAGTGRLYTEAFF
J: TRBJ2-2; D: .; V: TRBV5-1; size: .; DNA: TGCGCCAGCAGCTTGGTAGGAGGCACGAACACCGGGGAGCTGTTTTTT; CDR3: CASSLVGGTNTGELFF
J: TRBJ2-7; D: .; V: TRBV2; size: few; DNA: TGTGCCAGCAGTGAATTGGAGGGACGCTACGAGCAGTACTTC; CDR3: CASSELEGRYEQYF
J: TRBJ1-3; D: TRBD1; V: TRBV4-1; size: .; DNA: TGCGCCAGCAGCCTCCGGGACAGGGGGCTGGGGAGCTCTGGAAACACCATATATTTT; CDR3: CASSLRDRGLGSSGNTIYF
J: TRBJ2-7; D: .; V: TRBV7-2; size: .; DNA: TGTGCCAGCAGCTCGAGACAGCCTCCGGAGGAGCAGTACTTC; CDR3: CASSSRQPPEEQYF
J: TRBJ2-7; D: TRBD1; V: TRBV9; size: .; DNA: TGTGCCAGCAGCGTAGCGGGACAGGGCTACGAGCAGTACTTC; CDR3: CASSVAGQGYEQYF
J: TRBJ1-1; D: .; V: TRBV27; size: .; DNA: TGTGCCAGCAGTTTCTCGACGGGCCTCCTTGAAGCTTTCTTT; CDR3: CASSFSTGLLEAFF
J: TRBJ1-1; D: TRBD1; V: TRBV6-1; size: .; DNA: TGTGCCAGCAGCTCAGGGGGGATCACTGAAGCTTTCTTT; CDR3: CASSSGGITEAFF
J: TRBJ2-1; D: .; V: TRBV6-1; size: .; DNA: TGTGCCAGCAGTGAAAATGGTCACCTAAACAATGAGCAGTTCTTC; CDR3: CASSENGHLNNEQFF
J: TRBJ2-5; D: .; V: TRBV9; size: few; DNA: TGTGCCAGCAGCGTAGCTGGATCGGGGAAAGAGACCCAGTACTTC; CDR3: CASSVAGSGKETQYF
J: TRBJ1-2; D: .; V: TRBV18; size: .; DNA: TGTGCCAGCTCGTCGGGCATTCAGAATGGCTACACCTTC; CDR3: CASSSGIQNGYTF
J: TRBJ1-1; D: .; V: TRBV5-1; size: .; DNA: TGCGCCAGCAGCTTGTTTGCAGGCGGAAACACTGAAGCTTTCTTT; CDR3: CASSLFAGGNTEAFF
J: TRBJ2-5; D: .; V: TRBV6-1; size: .; DNA: TGTGCCAGCAGTGTACGGACGCAAGAGACCCAGTACTTC; CDR3: CASSVRTQETQYF
J: TRBJ1-3; D: TRBD1; V: TRBV6-1; size: .; DNA: TGTGCCAGCAGTTCCCGGGACAGAGGAAACACCATATATTTT; CDR3: CASSSRDRGNTIYF
J: TRBJ2-1; D: .; V: TRBV29-1; size: .; DNA: TGCAGCGTTTTAGGGGGGGGGCCCTACAATGAGCAGTTCTTC; CDR3: CSVLGGGPYNEQFF
J: TRBJ2-1; D: .; V: TRBV2; size: few; DNA: TGTGCCAGCAAAGAAGGGACGCATGAGCAGTTCTTC; CDR3: CASKEGTHEQFF
J: TRBJ1-1; D: TRBD1; V: TRBV7-6; size: once; DNA: TGTGCCAGCAGCCAGGGGGACCACACTGAAGCTTTCTTT; CDR3: CASSQGDHTEAFF
J: TRBJ1-1; D: .; V: TRBV10-3; size: .; DNA: TGTGCCATCAGTGGTGAGACAGGTTTGAACACTGAAGCTTTCTTT; CDR3: CAISGETGLNTEAFF
J: TRBJ1-1; D: .; V: TRBV28; size: .; DNA: TGTGCCAGCAGTTTACCCCCTTTGAACACTGAAGCTTTCTTT; CDR3: CASSLPPLNTEAFF
J: TRBJ1-5; D: .; V: TRBV5-1; size: few; DNA: TGCGCCAGCAGCTTTGGCTTAAAGGGGCAGCCCCAGCATTTT; CDR3: CASSFGLKGQPQHF
J: TRBJ1-1; D: .; V: TRBV30; size: .; DNA: TGTGCCTTAGGGGGTCCCGGACGAGCGTCTGAAGCTTTCTTT; CDR3: CALGGPGRASEAFF
J: TRBJ2-1; D: TRBD2; V: TRBV7-6; size: .; DNA: TGTGCCAGCAGCAGCGGGAGAATAGGTGAGCAGTTCTTC; CDR3: CASSSGRIGEQFF
J: TRBJ1-1; D: .; V: TRBV6-5; size: few; DNA: TGTGCCAGCAGTTACTCCTTGAACACTGAAGCTTTCTTT; CDR3: CASSYSLNTEAFF
J: TRBJ1-2; D: TRBD1; V: TRBV28; size: once; DNA: TGTGCCAGCAGTCCTCCGGACAGGGGCTATGGCTACACCTTC; CDR3: CASSPPDRGYGYTF
J: TRBJ2-7; D: TRBD1; V: TRBV5-1; size: .; DNA: TGCGCCAGCAGCTCGGACGGACAGGGCAGCTCCTACGAGCAGTACTTC; CDR3: CASSSDGQGSSYEQYF
J: TRBJ1-1; D: TRBD1; V: TRBV5-6; size: few; DNA: TGTGCCAGCAACCGACAGGGCGGGTACACTGAAGCTTTCTTT; CDR3: CASNRQGGYTEAFF
J: TRBJ2-1; D: .; V: TRBV28; size: .; DNA: TGTGCCAGCAGTAATCCCAATCGGCTAGGGAGCTCCTACAATGAGCAGTTCTTC; CDR3: CASSNPNRLGSSYNEQFF
J: TRBJ2-2; D: TRBD2; V: TRBV7-9; size: .; DNA: TGTGCCAGCAGCGCGGGACTAGCGGGAGTACCGGGAACCGGGGAGCTGTTTTTT; CDR3: CASSAGLAGVPGTGELFF
J: TRBJ2-7; D: TRBD2; V: TRBV5-4; size: once; DNA: TGTGCCAGCAGCTTGGCCGCCAGCGGGGGGCCCTACGAGCAGTACTTC; CDR3: CASSLAASGGPYEQYF
J: TRBJ1-4; D: .; V: TRBV7-6; size: .; DNA: TGTGCCAGCAGCCGGACCCCGAACCCCGGGGATGAAAAACTGTTTTTT; CDR3: CASSRTPNPGDEKLFF
J: TRBJ2-2; D: .; V: TRBV9; size: .; DNA: TGTGCCAGCAGCATACCGGGAGGGGGCCTGAACACCGGGGAGCTGTTTTTT; CDR3: CASSIPGGGLNTGELFF
J: TRBJ2-7; D: .; V: TRBV15; size: .; DNA: TGTGCCACCAGCAGGCCCATAGTGGGTAAGCAGTACTTC; CDR3: CATSRPIVGKQYF
J: TRBJ2-2; D: TRBD2; V: TRBV27; size: .; DNA: TGTGCCAGCAGCAGCGGGAGGATAACCGGGGAGCTGTTTTTT; CDR3: CASSSGRITGELFF
J: TRBJ2-1; D: TRBD2; V: TRBV7-2; size: .; DNA: TGTGCCAGCAGCCCGACTAGCGGGGGCTACAATGAGCAGTTCTTC; CDR3: CASSPTSGGYNEQFF
J: TRBJ1-2; D: TRBD1; V: TRBV9; size: .; DNA: TGTGCCAGCAGCTCCGGGACAGGAAGGTCCAACTATGGCTACACCTTC; CDR3: CASSSGTGRSNYGYTF
J: TRBJ1-5; D: .; V: TRBV28; size: medium-sized; DNA: TGTGCCAGCAGTTTCCTCGATTATAGCAATCAGCCCCAGCATTTT; CDR3: CASSFLDYSNQPQHF